This T cell receptor beta chain was identified during a study of cytotoxic CD8 clonotypes in ibrutinib-treated CLL. Concerning this clone: Its antigen is not identified.

Clones were sequenced by immunoSEQ multiplex PCR, and TCRdb holds only the in-frame ones, with some missing. In the table there are 200,000 to 250,000 clones, 79% of which are singletons. V shed 2 bases and J shed 4 bases, with 9 bases lying between them. CDR3 size: 14 residues. Germline loops: CDR1 MGHDK, CDR2 SYGVNS. Study-wide results and caveats: T-cell clonality at baseline went above that of age-matched healthy donors and rose and fell with circulating CD8+ T-cell counts.

The input for sequencing was PBMCs, taken after 12 months of ibrutinib treatment. The J gene is TRBJ1-5, the V gene TRBV25-1, with D uncertain. This TCR was recovered from a human donor with chronic lymphocytic leukemia. The CDR3 here is CASSERGPNQPQHF. DNA of the CDR3: TGTGCCAGCAGTGAACGAGGGCCTAATCAGCCCCAGCATTTT.